This T cell receptor (beta chain) is from a study of identical twins. Study-wide results and limits: Conclusions were based on cross-sectional statistical analysis, without following the same donors.

The ends lost 4 bases at V and 4 bases at J; junction bases unmatched: 6. CDR1 and CDR2 (germline): MNHEY, SVGAGI. The CDR3 is 17 amino acids. Regarding this clonotype: No antigen is known for it.

A universal primer site came from template switching; cDNA carried unique molecular identifiers. In TCRdb, the 5' RACE reads were re-called with MiXCR into one record per CDR3 protein. The sample gives hundreds of thousands of distinct CDR3 sequences, approximately 13% of which show up once; around 1.6% is in the top ten. These same data were also listed under a study on yellow fever vaccine responses in identical twins.

The TCR sequence derives from a woman between 18 and 29 years old in good health. The sequenced sample consisted of PBMCs. V is TRBV6-5 and J is TRBJ2-1, with TRBD2 matching over 14 bases. The CDR3 loop is CASSSTSGGAGYNEQFF. DNA for the CDR3: TGTGCCAGCAGTTCGACTAGCGGGGGGGCCGGGTACAATGAGCAGTTCTTC.